The clone carrying this T cell receptor (beta chain) was seen only a few times. What it binds is unknown. This record comes from a study of vaccination effects on CD4 cells after COVID-19. About the research overall: Two doses of BNT162b2 or mRNA-1273 vaccine were administered to participants.

Prior to sequencing, the ViraFEST assay stimulated PBMC with viral peptide pools, which expanded the antigen-specific CD4+ T cells. Having been cultured for around ten days, the cells underwent CD4+ T cell isolation. None of the vaccinated had previously contracted SARS-CoV-2, and their nucleocapsid antibodies tested negative. On days 3 and 7, fresh IL-2 medium replaced half the medium. Germline lookup yields CDR1 LGHNA and CDR2 YNFKEQ. The CDR3 runs 14 residues. The V gene lost 4 bases and the J gene lost 7 bases, with 16 bases spanning the gap. Libraries were prepared by immunoSEQ multiplex PCR; TCRdb keeps only in-frame clonotypes and omits some of them. The sample shows some 69,000 clones, about four fifths of them seen only once.

The rearrangement uses TRBV4-2 and TRBJ1-2, with D possibly TRBD1 on 5 matching bases. This receptor was obtained from a human donor who received a COVID-19 vaccine. The sequencing used CD4+ T cells from PBMCs cultured with HCoV-NL63 spike peptides, collected before COVID-19 vaccination. Here the CDR3 reads CASSRTGPVGGYTF. The DNA for the CDR3 is TGTGCCAGCAGCCGAACAGGCCCCGTAGGTGGCTACACCTTC.